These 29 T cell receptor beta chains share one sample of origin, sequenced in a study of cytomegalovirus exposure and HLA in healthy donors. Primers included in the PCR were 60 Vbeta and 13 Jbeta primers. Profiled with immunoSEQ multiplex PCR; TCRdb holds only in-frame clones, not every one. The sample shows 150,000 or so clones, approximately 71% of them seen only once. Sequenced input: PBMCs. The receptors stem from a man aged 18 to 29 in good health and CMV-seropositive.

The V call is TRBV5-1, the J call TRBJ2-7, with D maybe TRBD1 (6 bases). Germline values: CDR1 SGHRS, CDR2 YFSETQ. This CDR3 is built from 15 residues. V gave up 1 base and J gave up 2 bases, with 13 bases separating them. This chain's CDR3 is CASSLYRAETYEQYF. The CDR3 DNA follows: TGCGCCAGCAGCTTGTACAGGGCCGAGACCTACGAGCAGTACTTC.

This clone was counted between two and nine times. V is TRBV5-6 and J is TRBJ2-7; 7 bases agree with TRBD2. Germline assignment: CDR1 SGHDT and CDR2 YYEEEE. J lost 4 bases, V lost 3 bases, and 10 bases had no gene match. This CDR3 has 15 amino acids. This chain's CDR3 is CASSSRETLLYEQYF. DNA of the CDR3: TGTGCCAGCAGCTCGCGGGAGACCCTTCTGTACGAGCAGTACTTC.

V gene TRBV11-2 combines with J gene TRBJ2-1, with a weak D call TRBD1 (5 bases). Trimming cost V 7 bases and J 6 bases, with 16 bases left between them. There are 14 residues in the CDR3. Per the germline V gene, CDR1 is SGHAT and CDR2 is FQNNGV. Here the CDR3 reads CASNYGRGSNEQFF. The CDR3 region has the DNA TGTGCCAGCAACTACGGAAGGGGTAGCAATGAGCAGTTCTTC.

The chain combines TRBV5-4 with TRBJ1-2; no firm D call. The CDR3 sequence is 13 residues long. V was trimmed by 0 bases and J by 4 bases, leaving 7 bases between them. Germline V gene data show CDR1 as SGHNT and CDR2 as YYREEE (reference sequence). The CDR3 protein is CASSLETPYGYTF. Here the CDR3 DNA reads TGTGCCAGCAGCTTGGAAACACCCTATGGCTACACCTTC. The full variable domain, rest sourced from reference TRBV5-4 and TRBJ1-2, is ETGVTQSPTHLIKTRGQQVTLRCSSQSGHNTVSWYQQALGQGPQFIFQYYREEENGRGNFPPRFSGLQFPNYSSELNVNALELDDSALYLCASSLETPYGYTFGSGTRLTVV.

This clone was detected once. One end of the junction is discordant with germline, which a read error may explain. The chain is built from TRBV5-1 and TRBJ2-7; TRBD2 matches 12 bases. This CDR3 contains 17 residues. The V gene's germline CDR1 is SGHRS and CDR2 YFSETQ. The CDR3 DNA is TGCGTCAGCGCCGAAGGTCTAGCGGGAGGGCCTGGGCACGAGCAGTACTTC. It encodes CVSAEGLAGGPGHEQYF.

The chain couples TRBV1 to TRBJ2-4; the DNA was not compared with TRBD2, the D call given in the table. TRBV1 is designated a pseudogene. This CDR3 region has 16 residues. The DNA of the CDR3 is TGCACCAGCAGCCCAAGGAGCGGGAGCCCCCCAGACATTCAGTACTTC. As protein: CTSSPRSGSPPDIQYF.

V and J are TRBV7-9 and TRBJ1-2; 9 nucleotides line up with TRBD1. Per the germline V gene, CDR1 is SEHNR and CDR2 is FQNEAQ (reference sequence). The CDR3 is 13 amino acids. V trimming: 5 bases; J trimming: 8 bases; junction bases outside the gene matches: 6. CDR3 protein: CASSVQGAYGYTF. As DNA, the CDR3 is TGTGCCAGCAGCGTACAGGGGGCATACGGCTACACCTTC.

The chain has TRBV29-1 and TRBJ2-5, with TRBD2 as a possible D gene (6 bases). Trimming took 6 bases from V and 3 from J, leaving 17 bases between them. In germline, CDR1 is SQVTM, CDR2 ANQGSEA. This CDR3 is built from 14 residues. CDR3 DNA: TGCAGCGTGGACCGGGCCCGGGGGAAAGAGACCCAGTACTTC. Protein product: CSVDRARGKETQYF.

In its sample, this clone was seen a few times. CDR3 sequence: CASSPRTSEGYEQYF. The CDR3 DNA reads as TGTGCCAGCTCACCACGAACTAGCGAGGGCTACGAGCAGTACTTC. The rearrangement joins TRBV18 to TRBJ2-7, with TRBD2 matching 7 bases. V shed 1 base and J 3 bases; nucleotides not matched to a gene: 6. Germline V CDR1 and CDR2: KGHSH, LQKENI. CDR3 size: 15 residues.

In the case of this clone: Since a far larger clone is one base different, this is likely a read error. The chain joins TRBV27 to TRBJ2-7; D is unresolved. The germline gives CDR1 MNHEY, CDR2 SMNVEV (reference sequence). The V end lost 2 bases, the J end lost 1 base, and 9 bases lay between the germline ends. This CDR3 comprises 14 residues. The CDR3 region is CASSLSAISYEQYF. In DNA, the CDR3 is TGTGCCAGCAGTTTAAGTGCGATTTCCTACGAGCAGTACTTC.

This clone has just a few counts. The CDR3 DNA follows: TGTGCCAGCAGGGGACAGGGGTACCCTAACTATGGCTACACCTTC. Amino acids: CASRGQGYPNYGYTF. This rearrangement joins TRBV6-1 to TRBJ1-2, with TRBD1 matching over 10 bases. Germline V gene data show CDR1 as MNHNS and CDR2 as SASEGT. V lost 6 bases to trimming and J lost 0 bases; unmatched junction nucleotides: 4. The CDR3 sequence is 15 residues long.

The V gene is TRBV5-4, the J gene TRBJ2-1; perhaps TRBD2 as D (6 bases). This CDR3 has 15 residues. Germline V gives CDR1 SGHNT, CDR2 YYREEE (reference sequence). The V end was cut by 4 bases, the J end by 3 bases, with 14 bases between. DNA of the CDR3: TGTGCCAGCAGCACGCACGGGGGAATCTACAATGAGCAGTTCTTC. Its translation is CASSTHGGIYNEQFF.

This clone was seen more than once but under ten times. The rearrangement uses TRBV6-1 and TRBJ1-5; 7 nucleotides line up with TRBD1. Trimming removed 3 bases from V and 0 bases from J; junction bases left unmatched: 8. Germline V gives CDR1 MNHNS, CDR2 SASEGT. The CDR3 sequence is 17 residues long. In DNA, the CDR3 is TGTGCCAGCAGTGACCTCAACAGGGGTTATAGCAATCAGCCCCAGCATTTT. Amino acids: CASSDLNRGYSNQPQHF.

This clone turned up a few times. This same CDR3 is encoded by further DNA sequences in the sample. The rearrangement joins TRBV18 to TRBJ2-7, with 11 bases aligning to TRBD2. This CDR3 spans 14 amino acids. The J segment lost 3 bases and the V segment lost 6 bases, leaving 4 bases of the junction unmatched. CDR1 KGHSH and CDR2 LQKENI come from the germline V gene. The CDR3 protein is CASSPGLADYEQYF. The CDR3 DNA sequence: TGTGCCAGCTCTCCGGGACTAGCGGACTACGAGCAGTACTTC. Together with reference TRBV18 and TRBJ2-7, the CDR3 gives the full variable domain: NAGVMQNPRHLVRRRGQEARLRCSPMKGHSHVYWYRQLPEEGLKFMVYLQKENIIDESGMPKERFSAEFPKEGPSILRIQQVVRGDSAAYFCASSPGLADYEQYFGPGTRLTVT.

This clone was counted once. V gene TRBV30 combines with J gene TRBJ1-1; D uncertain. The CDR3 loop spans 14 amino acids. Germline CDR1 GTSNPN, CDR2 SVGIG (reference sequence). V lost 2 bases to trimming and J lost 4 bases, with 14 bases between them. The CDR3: CAWSPGLRGTEAFF. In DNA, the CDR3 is TGTGCCTGGAGTCCGGGCCTTCGGGGCACTGAAGCTTTCTTT.

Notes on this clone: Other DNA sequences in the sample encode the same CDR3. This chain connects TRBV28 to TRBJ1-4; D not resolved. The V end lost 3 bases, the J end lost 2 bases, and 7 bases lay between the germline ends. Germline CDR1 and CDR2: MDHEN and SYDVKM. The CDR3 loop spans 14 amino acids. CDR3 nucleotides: TGTGCCAGCAGTTTTAGTGCTACTAATGAAAAACTGTTTTTT. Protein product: CASSFSATNEKLFF.

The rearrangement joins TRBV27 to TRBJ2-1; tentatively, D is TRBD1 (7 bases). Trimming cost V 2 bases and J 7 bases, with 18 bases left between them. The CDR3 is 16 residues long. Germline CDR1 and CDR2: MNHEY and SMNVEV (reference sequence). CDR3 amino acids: CASSLAHRQGGNEQFF. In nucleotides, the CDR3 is TGTGCCAGCAGTTTAGCTCATCGACAGGGAGGAAATGAGCAGTTCTTC.

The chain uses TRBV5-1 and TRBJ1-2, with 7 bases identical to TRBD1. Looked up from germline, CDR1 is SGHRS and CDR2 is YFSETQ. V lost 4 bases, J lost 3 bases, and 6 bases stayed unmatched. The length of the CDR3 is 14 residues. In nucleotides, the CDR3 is TGCGCCAGCAGCGGGGGACAGCCGGACTATGGCTACACCTTC. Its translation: CASSGGQPDYGYTF.

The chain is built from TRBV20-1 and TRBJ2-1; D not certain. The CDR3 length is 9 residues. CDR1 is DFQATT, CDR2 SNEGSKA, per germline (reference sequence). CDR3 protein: CRLNNEQFF. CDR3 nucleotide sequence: TGCAGACTAAACAATGAGCAGTTCTTC.

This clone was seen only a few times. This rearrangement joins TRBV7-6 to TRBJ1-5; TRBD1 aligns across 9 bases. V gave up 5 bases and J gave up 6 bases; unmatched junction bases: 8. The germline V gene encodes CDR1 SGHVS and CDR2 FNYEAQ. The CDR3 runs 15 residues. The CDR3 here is CASSPGTGFGQPQHF. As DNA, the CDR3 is TGTGCCAGCAGCCCGGGGACAGGGTTTGGTCAGCCCCAGCATTTT. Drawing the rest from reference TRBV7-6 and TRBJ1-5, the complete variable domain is GAGVSQSPRYKVTKRGQDVALRCDPISGHVSLYWYRQALGQGPEFLTYFNYEAQQDKSGLPNDRFSAERPEGSISTLTIQRTEQRDSAMYRCASSPGTGFGQPQHFGDGTRLSIL.

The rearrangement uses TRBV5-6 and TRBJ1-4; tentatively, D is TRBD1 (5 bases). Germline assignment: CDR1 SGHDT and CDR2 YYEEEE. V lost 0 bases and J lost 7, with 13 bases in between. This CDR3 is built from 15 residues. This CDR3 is CASSLVRTPGEKLFF. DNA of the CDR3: TGTGCCAGCAGCTTGGTCCGGACACCCGGTGAAAAACTGTTTTTT.

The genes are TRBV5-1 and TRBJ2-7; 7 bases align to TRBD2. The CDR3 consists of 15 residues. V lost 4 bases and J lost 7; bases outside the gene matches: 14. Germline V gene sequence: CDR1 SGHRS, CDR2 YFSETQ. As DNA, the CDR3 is TGCGCCAGCAGCCCAAGCGGGATGGGCCCCTCGGAGCAGTACTTC. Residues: CASSPSGMGPSEQYF.

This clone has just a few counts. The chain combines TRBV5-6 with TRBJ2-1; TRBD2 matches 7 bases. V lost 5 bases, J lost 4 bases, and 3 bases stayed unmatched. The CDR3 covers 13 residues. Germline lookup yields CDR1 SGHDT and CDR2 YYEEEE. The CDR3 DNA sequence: TGTGCCAGCAGGTGGCGGGGGTACAATGAGCAGTTCTTC. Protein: CASRWRGYNEQFF.

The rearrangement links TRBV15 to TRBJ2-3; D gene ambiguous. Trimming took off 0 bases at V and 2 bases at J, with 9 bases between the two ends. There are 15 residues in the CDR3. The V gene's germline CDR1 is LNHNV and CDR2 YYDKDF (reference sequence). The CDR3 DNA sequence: TGTGCCACCAGCAGAGATATTGCGTACACAGATACGCAGTATTTT. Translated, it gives CATSRDIAYTDTQYF.

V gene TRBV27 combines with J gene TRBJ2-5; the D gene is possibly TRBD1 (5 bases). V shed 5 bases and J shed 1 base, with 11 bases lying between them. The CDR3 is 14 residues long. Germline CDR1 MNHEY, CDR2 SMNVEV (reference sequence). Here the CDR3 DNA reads TGTGCCAGCAGTCTTAGACAGACCCAAGAGACCCAGTACTTC. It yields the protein CASSLRQTQETQYF.

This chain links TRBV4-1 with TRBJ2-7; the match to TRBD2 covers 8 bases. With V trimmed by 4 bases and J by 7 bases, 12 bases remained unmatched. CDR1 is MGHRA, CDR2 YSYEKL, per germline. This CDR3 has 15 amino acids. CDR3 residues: CASSRQRETSIEQYF. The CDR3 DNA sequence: TGCGCCAGCAGCCGCCAGCGGGAGACCTCGATTGAGCAGTACTTC.

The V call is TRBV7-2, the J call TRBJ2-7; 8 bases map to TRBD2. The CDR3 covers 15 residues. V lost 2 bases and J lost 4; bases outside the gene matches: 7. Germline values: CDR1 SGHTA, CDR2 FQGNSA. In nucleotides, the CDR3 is TGTGCCAGCAGCTTAAGAGGGACTAGATTGTACGAGCAGTACTTC. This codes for CASSLRGTRLYEQYF.

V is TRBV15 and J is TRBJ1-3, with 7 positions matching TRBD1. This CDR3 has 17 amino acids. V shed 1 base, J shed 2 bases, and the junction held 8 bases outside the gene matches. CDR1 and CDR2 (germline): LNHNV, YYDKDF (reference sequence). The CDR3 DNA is TGTGCCACCAGCAGAGGTTCCGAGACAGGGCCTGGAAACACCATATATTTT. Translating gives CATSRGSETGPGNTIYF.

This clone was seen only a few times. DNA for the CDR3: TGTGCCAGCAGTGAAGGACCAGGGGCCGGGGCCAACGTCCTGACTTTC. Translation gives CASSEGPGAGANVLTF. The rearrangement links TRBV6-1 to TRBJ2-6; perhaps TRBD1 as D (6 bases). Germline CDR1 and CDR2: MNHNS and SASEGT. CDR3 length equals 16 residues. Trimming stripped 1 base from V and 4 bases from J, with 11 bases between.